These 7 T cell receptor beta chains were all obtained from the same sample, sequenced in a study of technical replicates of blood from a handful of donors. Here immunoSEQ multiplex PCR was the method, and the copy in TCRdb shows in-frame clones only, minus some. This table holds approximately 74,000 clones, approximately 88% found once. Input material: PBMCs. The origin of the receptors is a human donor in good health. Some clones in this sample may be carry-over from other donors' samples.

The rearrangement joins TRBV4-3 to TRBJ2-1, with D maybe TRBD2 (7 bases). Germline V CDR1 and CDR2: LGHNA, YSLEER. With 0 bases removed from V and 1 base from J, the gap between germline ends came to 10 bases. The CDR3 is 16 amino acids. The CDR3 sequence: CASSQEGGGSYNEQFF. The CDR3 DNA sequence: TGCGCCAGCAGCCAAGAGGGAGGGGGTTCCTACAATGAGCAGTTCTTC.

The chain recombines TRBV5-4 with TRBJ2-5; tentatively, D is TRBD2 (6 bases). Deletions cut 4 bases from V and 5 bases from J, with 12 bases between. The CDR3 consists of 13 residues. Germline CDR1 SGHNT, CDR2 YYREEE (reference sequence). CDR3 nucleotides: TGTGCCAGCAGCCTCCGGGAGCGGGAGACCCAGTACTTC. This gives the protein CASSLRERETQYF.

In this sample, this clone turned up many times. This chain joins TRBV6-6 and TRBJ2-3; 11 bases match TRBD2. CDR3 size: 16 residues. Germline V gene data show CDR1 as MNHNY and CDR2 as SVGAGI (reference sequence). V was clipped by 6 bases and J by 6 bases; unmatched bases: 11. The CDR3 reads CASRYPTSGEADTQYF. The CDR3 nucleotides are TGTGCCAGCAGGTATCCGACTAGCGGGGAAGCGGATACGCAGTATTTT.

This clone is a singleton in its sample. The CDR3 reads CASSTPGRGQEKLFF. CDR3 nucleotides: TGTGCCAGCAGTACTCCGGGGAGGGGCCAAGAAAAACTGTTTTTT. The rearrangement joins TRBV6-1 to TRBJ1-4, with D perhaps TRBD1 (5 bases). The CDR3 spans 15 residues. Germline V CDR1 and CDR2: MNHNS, SASEGT. V dropped 5 bases and J dropped 8 bases, with 18 bases sitting between them.

The chain employs TRBV4-1 and TRBJ2-5; 8 positions agree with TRBD2. Germline V CDR1 and CDR2: MGHRA, YSYEKL. With V trimmed by 2 bases and J by 4 bases, 15 bases remained unmatched. There are 18 residues in the CDR3. CDR3 sequence (DNA): TGCGCCAGCAGCCAACGAAGCCCGGGACTAGTTACCCCAGAGACCCAGTACTTC. Encoded protein: CASSQRSPGLVTPETQYF.

The chain carries TRBV5-1 and TRBJ2-7, with TRBD1 as a possible D gene (7 bases). V gave up 3 bases and J gave up 2 bases, with 15 bases separating them. The germline gives CDR1 SGHRS, CDR2 YFSETQ. The CDR3 covers 15 residues. CDR3 DNA sequence: TGCGCCAGCAGCTGGAGGGACAGTGGAGCCTACGAGCAGTACTTC. Protein product: CASSWRDSGAYEQYF.

The chain employs TRBV7-6 and TRBJ2-1; TRBD1 is a possible D gene (6 bases). Germline V gene data show CDR1 as SGHVS and CDR2 as FNYEAQ. Trimming shortened V by 5 bases and J by 8 bases, and 10 bases separated the two germline ends. The CDR3 covers 12 residues. DNA of the CDR3: TGTGCCAGCAGCCTGACAGGCGATGAGCAGTTCTTC. It is translated as CASSLTGDEQFF.